This paragraph reports one TCR beta chain. These data belong to a study of control samples from healthy donors and cancer patients. Data came from immunoSEQ multiplex PCR; TCRdb stores just in-frame clones and leaves some out. Found here are about 80,000 clones, about 88% of them singletons; the top ten hold more than 5.5%. Germline CDR1 is GTSNPN and CDR2 is SVGIG (reference sequence). Between the trimmed V and J ends, which lost 7 bases and 0 bases, there was a span of 12 bases. The CDR3 has 13 residues. The receptor comes from a woman aged 50 to 65 in good health. The material sequenced was blood. The J gene is TRBJ1-1, the V gene TRBV30; possible D gene TRBD1, 6 bases. The chain's CDR3 is CAFYQGMNTEAFF. CDR3 nucleotide sequence: TGTGCCTTCTACCAGGGGATGAACACTGAAGCTTTCTTT.